Presented here are 29 T cell receptor beta chains from one specimen sequenced in a study of blood T cell repertoires in COVID-19. Method: immunoSEQ multiplex PCR; TCRdb's copy keeps in-frame clones and lacks some. The table records approximately 260,000 clones, 85% to 90% of them present only once. Sequencing used peripheral blood. The source is a woman between 55 and 75 years old with COVID-19, enrolled during active disease.

In its sample, this clone was seen once. The chain couples TRBV20-1 to TRBJ2-3, with 8 bases that match TRBD2. Trimming removed 3 bases from V and 1 base from J; junction bases left unmatched: 9. Germline lookup yields CDR1 DFQATT and CDR2 SNEGSKA (reference sequence). The CDR3 runs 16 residues. CDR3 nucleotides: TGCAGTGCTAGTCAGGGACTAGTGATGGGCACAGATACGCAGTATTTT. Translated, it gives CSASQGLVMGTDTQYF.

The genes are TRBV6-2 or TRBV6-3 and TRBJ2-5; unclear D gene. CDR1 is MNHEY and CDR2 is SVGEGT in the germline V gene. The CDR3 extends over 14 amino acids. Trimming pared 0 bases from V and 1 base from J, leaving 6 bases between. The CDR3 is CASSYSHTQETQYF. CDR3 DNA sequence: TGTGCCAGCAGTTACTCGCACACCCAAGAGACCCAGTACTTC.

The gene calls are TRBV30 and TRBJ1-2; perhaps TRBD1 as D (6 bases). CDR3 length: 12 residues. Trimming took 3 bases from V and 4 from J, leaving 9 bases between them. The V gene's germline CDR1 is GTSNPN and CDR2 SVGIG (reference sequence). CDR3 coding DNA: TGTGCCTGGAGCCCAGGGGCCTATGGCTACACCTTC. It codes for CAWSPGAYGYTF.

V gene TRBV5-4 combines with J gene TRBJ1-2; maybe TRBD1 (5 bases). CDR3 size: 13 residues. CDR1 and CDR2 from the germline V gene are SGHNT and YYREEE (reference sequence). Trimming took off 0 bases at V and 7 bases at J, with 10 bases between the two ends. For the CDR3, the DNA is TGTGCCAGCAGCTTGGATCACAGGTCTGGCTACACCTTC. Its translation: CASSLDHRSGYTF. Supplemented by reference TRBV5-4 and TRBJ1-2, the full variable domain reads ETGVTQSPTHLIKTRGQQVTLRCSSQSGHNTVSWYQQALGQGPQFIFQYYREEENGRGNFPPRFSGLQFPNYSSELNVNALELDDSALYLCASSLDHRSGYTFGSGTRLTVV.

This sequence joins TRBV6-5 and TRBJ2-5; 12 positions match TRBD2. The CDR3 covers 16 residues. CDR1 and CDR2 from the germline V gene are MNHEY and SVGAGI. Trimming removed 4 bases from V and 7 bases from J; junction bases left unmatched: 10. The CDR3 bases are TGTGCCAGCAGTTCCTCGACTAGCGGGGGCGCCAGGACCCAGTACTTC. Its protein product is CASSSSTSGGARTQYF.

The chain has TRBV25-1 and TRBJ2-7; D possibly corresponds to TRBD2 (6 bases). CDR1 is MGHDK and CDR2 is SYGVNS in the germline V gene. The CDR3 runs 15 residues. The V end lost 5 bases, the J end lost 5 bases, and 19 bases lay between the germline ends. CDR3 sequence (DNA): TGTGCCAGCAGTTCTCGCGGGGTCAAAGGAAACGAGCAGTACTTC. Protein sequence: CASSSRGVKGNEQYF.

This rearrangement joins TRBV6-2 or TRBV6-3 to TRBJ1-5; D unclear. The CDR3 covers 14 residues. The germline V gene encodes CDR1 MNHEY and CDR2 SVGEGT. The ends were cut back, 2 bases at V and 2 bases at J, with 7 bases in the middle. The CDR3 region is CASSYGQGNQPQHF. In nucleotides, the CDR3 is TGTGCCAGCAGTTACGGGCAGGGCAATCAGCCCCAGCATTTT.

The rearrangement links TRBV19 to TRBJ2-5; tentatively, D is TRBD2 (5 bases). The V gene lost 0 bases and the J gene lost 1 base, with 15 bases spanning the gap. The CDR3 length is 17 residues. Germline values: CDR1 LNHDA, CDR2 SQIVND (reference sequence). CDR3 DNA sequence: TGTGCCAGTAGTATAGATCTATCGTGGCGGGCCCAAGAGACCCAGTACTTC. This codes for CASSIDLSWRAQETQYF.

The J gene is TRBJ2-1, the V gene TRBV19, with 7 bases that match TRBD1. V lost 3 bases and J lost 5; bases outside the gene matches: 4. The CDR3 consists of 14 residues. Germline V gives CDR1 LNHDA, CDR2 SQIVND (reference sequence). DNA for the CDR3: TGTGCCAGTAGTATTGGGACAGACAACAATGAGCAGTTCTTC. It translates to CASSIGTDNNEQFF.

The chain combines TRBV4-1 with TRBJ1-2, with 7 bases aligning to TRBD1. The V segment lost 6 bases and the J segment 1 base; nucleotides outside the gene matches: 8. The CDR3 extends over 15 amino acids. Germline-derived CDR1 and CDR2 are MGHRA and YSYEKL. CDR3 amino acids: CASSPGTASNYGYTF. The DNA for the CDR3 is TGCGCCAGCAGTCCGGGGACAGCTAGTAACTATGGCTACACCTTC.

The chain employs TRBV4-1 and TRBJ1-2; 11 bases are a match to TRBD1. This CDR3 has 16 amino acids. The J segment lost 1 base and the V segment lost 4 bases, leaving 5 bases of the junction unmatched. Germline V gene sequence: CDR1 MGHRA, CDR2 YSYEKL. CDR3 loop: CASSPGQGVVNYGYTF. CDR3 in DNA: TGCGCCAGCAGCCCGGGACAGGGGGTAGTTAACTATGGCTACACCTTC.

The genes are TRBV9 and TRBJ2-1; 11 bases fit TRBD2. The V gene end was trimmed by 4 bases and the J gene end by 9 bases; junction bases not matched to a gene: 9. Germline V gives CDR1 SGDLS, CDR2 YYNGEE. The CDR3 runs 15 residues. In nucleotides, the CDR3 is TGTGCCAGCAGCTTACGACTAGCGGGGATGGGTGAGCAGTTCTTC. The encoded protein is CASSLRLAGMGEQFF.

V gene TRBV7-8 combines with J gene TRBJ2-7; 10 nucleotides match TRBD2. With V trimmed by 5 bases and J by 4 bases, 17 bases remained unmatched. Germline CDR1 and CDR2: SGHVS and FQNEAQ. This CDR3 contains 18 residues. The CDR3 coding sequence is TGTGCCAGCAGCCCTCGGGGGGGCCGGACTAGCGGACTTTACGAGCAGTACTTC. Translated, it gives CASSPRGGRTSGLYEQYF.

This clone was observed once. CDR3 sequence: CATSDTTTATNYGYTF. CDR3 nucleotides: TGTGCCACCAGTGATACAACGACAGCAACTAACTATGGCTACACCTTC. The rearrangement uses TRBV24-1 and TRBJ1-2, with a possible D match to TRBD1 (5 bases). Germline V gives CDR1 KGHDR, CDR2 SFDVKD. CDR3 size: 16 residues. Trimming took off 3 bases at V and 0 bases at J, with 13 bases between the two ends.

The chain links TRBV19 to TRBJ1-5; TRBD1 matches 8 bases. V dropped 4 bases and J dropped 6; count of bases not matched to a gene: 5. This CDR3 has 14 amino acids. Per the germline V gene, CDR1 is LNHDA and CDR2 is SQIVND (reference sequence). CDR3: CASSNDRGVQPQHF. The CDR3 DNA reads TGTGCCAGTAGTAACGACAGGGGAGTTCAGCCCCAGCATTTT.

V and J are TRBV4-3 and TRBJ2-4; TRBD2 matches at 9 bases. Trimming at V came to 0 bases and at J to 6 bases, leaving 12 bases not matched to a gene. Germline lookup yields CDR1 LGHNA and CDR2 YSLEER. The CDR3 sequence is 18 residues long. CDR3 sequence reads: CASSQDRLAGGPRNIQYF. The CDR3 DNA sequence: TGCGCCAGCAGCCAAGATCGTTTGGCGGGGGGGCCGAGAAACATTCAGTACTTC.

The V call is TRBV6-1, the J call TRBJ1-2; a possible D gene is TRBD1 (5 bases). CDR3 length: 15 amino acids. Trimming removed 3 bases at V and 5 bases at J, with 16 bases between. The germline V gene has CDR1 MNHNS and CDR2 SASEGT. The CDR3 reads CASSDPGSKGYGYTF. The CDR3 bases are TGTGCCAGCAGTGACCCCGGGTCTAAGGGGTATGGCTACACCTTC.

The chain combines TRBV18 with TRBJ1-2, with a possible D match to TRBD1 (5 bases). This CDR3 region has 16 residues. Germline CDR1 reads KGHSH; CDR2 reads LQKENI. The V and J ends lost 3 bases and 0 bases respectively, with 14 bases between them. CDR3 loop: CASSPTTGRTNYGYTF. CDR3 DNA: TGTGCCAGCTCACCTACCACAGGAAGGACTAACTATGGCTACACCTTC.

This chain joins TRBV7-9 and TRBJ1-3, with D maybe TRBD1 (6 bases). Per the germline V gene, CDR1 is SEHNR and CDR2 is FQNEAQ (reference sequence). The V and J ends lost 0 bases and 0 bases respectively, with 12 bases between them. The CDR3 is 17 residues long. The CDR3 DNA follows: TGTGCCAGCAGCTTAGCGGGTGGACAGCTCTCTGGAAACACCATATATTTT. Residues: CASSLAGGQLSGNTIYF. The complete variable domain, with remaining parts taken from reference TRBV7-9 and TRBJ1-3, reads DTGVSQNPRHKITKRGQNVTFRCDPISEHNRLYWYRQTLGQGPEFLTYFQNEAQLEKSRLLSDRFSAERPKGSFSTLEIQRTEQGDSAMYLCASSLAGGQLSGNTIYFGEGSWLTVV.

V usage is TRBV5-1 and J usage is TRBJ2-5; the match to TRBD1 covers 8 bases. The germline gives CDR1 SGHRS, CDR2 YFSETQ. CDR3 size: 14 residues. Trimming cost V 5 bases and J 5 bases; bases outside gene matches: 8. Written as DNA, the CDR3 is TGCGCCAGCAGGATGGACAGGGCGGCGGAGACCCAGTACTTC. It encodes CASRMDRAAETQYF.

The V call is TRBV10-3, the J call TRBJ1-5, with D maybe TRBD1 (5 bases). V lost 5 bases and J 5 bases, leaving 22 bases between the germline ends. The CDR3 is 17 residues long. CDR1 is ENHRY, CDR2 SYGVKD, per germline. This CDR3 is CAISQGGVGPDHQPQHF. The CDR3 region has the DNA TGTGCCATCAGTCAGGGTGGGGTTGGGCCCGACCATCAGCCCCAGCATTTT.

This chain links TRBV5-1 with TRBJ2-5; the match to TRBD2 covers 9 bases. Per germline, CDR1 SGHRS and CDR2 YFSETQ. J was trimmed by 0 bases and V by 4 bases; bases with no gene match: 4. The CDR3 spans 15 residues. Written as DNA, the CDR3 is TGCGCCAGCAGCCCCGGGACTAGCAACCAAGAGACCCAGTACTTC. Encoded protein: CASSPGTSNQETQYF.

The chain couples TRBV19 to TRBJ1-5; D remains ambiguous. There are 12 residues in the CDR3. Trimming removed 1 base from V and 6 bases from J, with 4 bases in between. Germline loops: CDR1 LNHDA, CDR2 SQIVND (reference sequence). The CDR3 loop reads CASSIGSQPQHF. For the CDR3, the DNA is TGTGCCAGTAGTATAGGGAGTCAGCCCCAGCATTTT.

The V gene is TRBV19, the J gene TRBJ1-4; 11 bases match TRBD1. The CDR3 runs 15 residues. The germline V gene encodes CDR1 LNHDA and CDR2 SQIVND (reference sequence). Trimming took 5 bases from V and 10 from J; bases not matched to a gene: 9. Here the CDR3 DNA reads TGTGCCAGTAGTGCGCCGGGACAGGGGGATCGAAAACTGTTTTTT. Translating gives CASSAPGQGDRKLFF.

The chain recombines TRBV4-1 with TRBJ1-5; a weak D match, TRBD1 (6 bases). Trimming removed 3 bases from V and 1 base from J, with 13 bases in between. The germline V gene encodes CDR1 MGHRA and CDR2 YSYEKL. There are 16 residues in the CDR3. The chain's CDR3 is CASSQRAGTSNQPQHF. The CDR3 coding sequence is TGCGCCAGCAGCCAGAGAGCCGGGACAAGCAATCAGCCCCAGCATTTT.

This clone was seen a single time. The rearrangement links TRBV6-1 to TRBJ1-2; TRBD1 might be the D (5 bases). Germline V gene lookup returns CDR1 MNHNS and CDR2 SASEGT. V was pared by 0 bases and J by 3 bases, with 11 bases between. This CDR3 contains 15 residues. CDR3 nucleotides: TGTGCCAGCAGTGAAGCGGGCAGGGCGGACTATGGCTACACCTTC. Its translation: CASSEAGRADYGYTF.

The V call is TRBV7-9, the J call TRBJ1-1; D gene uncertain. V was pared by 3 bases and J by 0 bases, with 8 bases between. CDR3 length: 14 residues. Germline CDR1 SEHNR, CDR2 FQNEAQ (reference sequence). CDR3 protein: CASSLWAMNTEAFF. In DNA form, the CDR3 reads TGTGCCAGCAGCTTGTGGGCAATGAACACTGAAGCTTTCTTT.

The chain uses TRBV6-6 and TRBJ2-1, with 14 bases fitting TRBD2. The CDR3 has 17 amino acids. CDR1 is MNHNY, CDR2 SVGAGI, per germline (reference sequence). Trimming took 5 bases from V and 7 from J; bases not matched to a gene: 10. The CDR3: CASSRMTSGGARNEQFF. The CDR3 DNA is TGTGCCAGCAGTCGGATGACTAGCGGGGGGGCCAGGAATGAGCAGTTCTTC.

This chain links TRBV11-2 with TRBJ2-5; D is unresolved. V lost 2 bases and J lost 3, with 13 bases in between. Germline CDR1 SGHAT, CDR2 FQNNGV. This CDR3 is 15 amino acids long. CDR3 residues: CASSLPSPSEETQYF. The CDR3 nucleotides read TGTGCCAGCAGCTTACCCTCCCCCAGCGAAGAGACCCAGTACTTC.